This T cell receptor (beta chain) was recovered during a study of blood T cells in healthy people across ages. Next came a second PCR, run for about 7 to 11 cycles, which used a sample-barcoded 5' primer along with a J-beta primer mix. TCRdb itself ran the 5' RACE reads through MiXCR, one entry per CDR3 protein. The data contain around 780,000 distinct CDR3 sequences, 25% to 30% of them singletons. Every donor gave approximately 10 milliliters of peripheral blood. Isolating PBMCs gave at least 6 million of these cells per sample. The same sample was also used in a study of T cells of mothers and their children. In that study: Second-PCR amplification with M1S added sample barcodes and 2-4 random nucleotides.

The source of this sequence is a boy aged 5-17 years in good health. The sequencing sample was made of blood.

The CDR3 coding sequence is TGTGCCAGCAGTTCGTGGAGGGGGAATGAAAAACTGTTTTTT. Translation: CASSSWRGNEKLFF. V gene TRBV27 combines with J gene TRBJ1-4, with a possible D match to TRBD1 (6 bases). CDR1 and CDR2 from the germline V gene are MNHEY and SMNVEV (reference sequence). CDR3 size: 14 residues. V dropped 4 bases and J dropped 5 bases, with 11 bases sitting between them. Full variable domain (rest looked up from reference TRBV27 and TRBJ1-4): EAQVTQNPRYLITVTGKKLTVTCSQNMNHEYMSWYRQDPGLGLRQIYYSMNVEVTDKGDVPEGYKVSRKEKRNFPLILESPSPNQTSLYFCASSSWRGNEKLFFGSGTQLSVL.